These 25 T cell receptor beta chains originate from one sample sequenced in a study of T cells in women clearing cervical HPV infection. The data were produced by immunoSEQ multiplex PCR, yet TCRdb's version contains in-frame clones alone and is incomplete. This table holds 30,000 to 35,000 clones. The sequencing sample was made of blood buffy coat. These receptors came from a woman between 18 and 70 years old with a cervical HPV16 infection that either progressed to CIN3+ or cleared (not recorded which).

Partial CDR3 DNA: TGTGCCAGCTCACCACCGAGACTAGCGGGAGACGAC. As protein: CASSPPRLAGDD. From start to end, the CDR3 is CASSPPRLAGDDYTF. This sequence joins TRBV18 and TRBJ1-2; D unclear. The CDR3 end falls 3 residues outside the read, so it is completed with the germline J gene. The CDR3 spans 15 residues. The germline V gene encodes CDR1 KGHSH and CDR2 LQKENI. Using reference TRBV18 and TRBJ1-2 for the parts outside the CDR3, the full variable domain is NAGVMQNPRHLVRRRGQEARLRCSPMKGHSHVYWYRQLPEEGLKFMVYLQKENIIDESGMPKERFSAEFPKEGPSILRIQQVVRGDSAAYFCASSPPRLAGDDYTFGSGTRLTVV.

Regarding this clone: Coverage ceases 3 residues before the CDR3 finishes, and the germline J gene fills in the end. The V and J genes are TRBV7-8 and TRBJ2-2, with 7 bases identical to TRBD1. This CDR3 comprises 15 residues. V lost 3 bases and J lost 0; bases outside the gene matches: 1. Looked up from germline, CDR1 is SGHVS and CDR2 is FQNEAQ. CDR3 bases read: TGTGCCAGCAGCTTTACAGGGGCGAACACCGGGGAG. It yields the protein CASSFTGANTGE. In full, the CDR3 is CASSFTGANTGELFF.

A remark on this clone: The read finishes 3 residues shy of the CDR3 end, and the germline J gene is used to complete it. This chain uses TRBV2 with TRBJ2-5; 9 bases align to TRBD1. In germline, CDR1 is SNHLY, CDR2 FYNNEI. The ends lost 4 bases at V and 4 bases at J; junction bases unmatched: 13. This CDR3 contains 17 residues. CDR3 region: CASSAPDRGLLRETQYF. CDR3 DNA, as far as it was read: TGTGCCAGCAGTGCCCCGGACAGGGGTCTATTACGAGAGACC.

Turning to this clone: The read finishes 3 residues shy of the CDR3 end, and the germline J gene is used to complete it. This chain links TRBV7-3 with TRBJ2-2; 8 bases are shared with TRBD1. CDR3 length: 15 amino acids. Germline V gene data show CDR1 as SGHTA and CDR2 as FQGTGA. After removal of 2 bases from V and 3 bases from J, the junction contained 2 bases not matched to a gene. The CDR3 here is CASSLDRGDTGELFF. CDR3 DNA, as far as it was read: TGTGCCAGCAGCTTAGACAGGGGCGACACCGGGGAG. The full variable domain, rest sourced from reference TRBV7-3 and TRBJ2-2, is GAGVSQTPSNKVTEKGKYVELRCDPISGHTALYWYRQSLGQGPEFLIYFQGTGAADDSGLPNDRFFAVRPEGSVSTLKIQRTERGDSAVYLCASSLDRGDTGELFFGEGSRLTVL.

Worth noting for this clone: The germline gene is not matched at one end of the junction; a read error may be the cause. Read sequence stops 3 residues before the CDR3 end, and the germline J gene provides the missing end. The J gene is TRBJ2-1, the V gene TRBV4-2; D is perhaps TRBD1 (6 bases). The germline V gene has CDR1 LGHNA and CDR2 YNFKEQ. The CDR3 loop spans 15 amino acids. The CDR3 DNA, read in part, is TGCGCCAGCAGCCACCGACAGGAACCAAACAATGAG. Its protein product is CASSHRQEPNNE. The whole CDR3 protein reads CASSHRQEPNNEQFF.

Points on this clone: The sequenced fragment ends 3 residues before the CDR3 boundary, so the rest is inferred from the germline J gene. The chain has TRBV11-2 and TRBJ2-2, with 8 bases identical to TRBD1. The CDR3 sequence is 15 residues long. With 4 bases clipped from V and 8 bases from J, the junction kept 9 bases outside the gene matches. Germline loops: CDR1 SGHAT, CDR2 FQNNGV. Here the CDR3 reads CASSSSTGVGGELFF. The covered CDR3 bases are TGTGCCAGCAGCTCATCGACAGGGGTGGGGGGGGAG.

Remarks on this clone: The CDR3 goes on 3 residues after the read ends, and that part is filled in from the germline J gene. The chain links TRBV19 to TRBJ2-7; TRBD2 agrees at 8 bases. Germline V lookup: CDR1 LNHDA, CDR2 SQIVND (reference sequence). This CDR3 contains 15 residues. Trimming took 4 bases from V and 4 from J; bases not matched to a gene: 9. The sequenced part of the CDR3 DNA is TGTGCCAGTAGTAAAGCGCTTAGCGGGACGTACGAG. This sequence encodes CASSKALSGTYE. Given in full, the CDR3 is CASSKALSGTYEQYF.

Notes on this clone: The CDR3 end falls 3 residues outside the read, so it is completed with the germline J gene. The chain recombines TRBV7-6 with TRBJ2-1; 11 bases line up with TRBD2. Germline CDR1 is SGHVS and CDR2 is FNYEAQ. This CDR3 is 15 amino acids long. Trimming took 5 bases from V and 7 from J; bases not matched to a gene: 7. Partial CDR3 DNA: TGTGCCAGCAGCCGTAGCGGGGGGGCTTCTAATGAG. It translates to CASSRSGGASNE. The whole CDR3 protein reads CASSRSGGASNEQFF.

As for this clone: The read halts 3 residues ahead of the CDR3 end, with the missing end drawn from the germline J gene. The V call is TRBV30, the J call TRBJ1-1, with D maybe TRBD1 (6 bases). Trimming cost V 4 bases and J 4 bases, with 10 bases left between them. The CDR3 totals 12 residues. Germline CDR1 GTSNPN, CDR2 SVGIG (reference sequence). The DNA read from the CDR3 is TGTGCCTGGAACAGGGTGACCACTGAA. Translated: CAWNRVTTE. The complete CDR3 reads CAWNRVTTEAFF.

In the case of this clone: Read data end 3 residues before the CDR3 end; the end is taken from the germline J gene. The rearrangement uses TRBV5-1 and TRBJ2-1, with 9 bases that match TRBD2. The CDR3 is made up of 14 amino acids. The V segment lost 4 bases and the J segment 7 bases; nucleotides outside the gene matches: 6. CDR1 and CDR2 from the germline V gene are SGHRS and YFSETQ. The chain's CDR3 is CASSTSGGINEQFF. The CDR3 DNA, read in part, is TGCGCCAGCAGCACAAGCGGGGGGATTAATGAG.

CDR3 DNA (partial): TGTGCCATGGCGGGGGGGAGCACAGATACG. It codes for CAMAGGSTDT. The entire CDR3 protein reads CAMAGGSTDTQYF. The gene calls are TRBV6-2 or TRBV6-3 and TRBJ2-3; 9 bases align to TRBD2. The read stops 3 residues short of the end of the CDR3; the missing end is completed from the germline J gene. V shed 10 bases and J 0 bases; nucleotides not matched to a gene: 2. In germline, CDR1 is MNHEY, CDR2 SVGEGT. This CDR3 spans 13 amino acids.

Regarding this clone: The read halts 3 residues ahead of the CDR3 end, with the missing end drawn from the germline J gene. The rearrangement uses TRBV30 and TRBJ1-1; weak D call: TRBD1 (5 bases). The CDR3 runs to 18 residues. V lost 1 base and J 0 bases, leaving 21 bases between the germline ends. Germline loops: CDR1 GTSNPN, CDR2 SVGIG (reference sequence). The CDR3 is CAWSESRGRMNMNTEAFF. CDR3 DNA, as far as it was read: TGTGCCTGGAGTGAGTCCCGGGGGAGGATGAACATGAACACTGAA. Full variable domain (missing parts from reference TRBV30 and TRBJ1-1): SQTIHQWPATLVQPVGSPLSLECTVEGTSNPNLYWYRQAAGRGLQLLFYSVGIGQISSEVPQNLSASRPQDRQFILSSKKLLLSDSGFYLCAWSESRGRMNMNTEAFFGQGTRLTVV.

Turning to this clone: The read ends 3 residues early relative to the CDR3; the germline J gene fills the gap. The rearrangement joins TRBV19 to TRBJ2-6; perhaps TRBD1 as D (5 bases). The CDR3 is 17 residues long. Germline V gives CDR1 LNHDA, CDR2 SQIVND (reference sequence). Trimming shortened V by 5 bases and J by 0 bases, and 14 bases separated the two germline ends. The CDR3 DNA, read in part, is TGTGCCAGTAGTCAGGGTCAGGGCCACTCTGGGGCCAACGTC. This encodes CASSQGQGHSGANV. The CDR3 in full is CASSQGQGHSGANVLTF. Based on the CDR3 plus reference TRBV19 and TRBJ2-6, the full variable domain is DGGITQSPKYLFRKEGQNVTLSCEQNLNHDAMYWYRQDPGQGLRLIYYSQIVNDFQKGDIAEGYSVSREKKESFPLTVTSAQKNPTAFYLCASSQGQGHSGANVLTFGAGSRLTVL.

As concerns this clone: The read comes to an end 3 residues before the CDR3 does, leaving the germline J gene to fill in the end. The chain links TRBV6-2 or TRBV6-3 to TRBJ2-7; 10 bases are shared with TRBD1. The germline V gene has CDR1 MNHEY and CDR2 SVGEGT. V lost 7 bases, J lost 6 bases, and 9 bases stayed unmatched. The CDR3 runs 14 residues. CDR3 DNA (partial): TGTGCCAGCATTCGGGACAGGGGAGGAGGCGAG. This translates into CASIRDRGGGE. In full, the CDR3 is CASIRDRGGGEQYF.

On this clone itself: The CDR3 goes on 3 residues after the read ends, and that part is filled in from the germline J gene. The rearrangement links TRBV2 to TRBJ1-3; tentatively, D is TRBD1 (5 bases). The V gene lost 8 bases and the J gene lost 0 bases, with 20 bases spanning the gap. CDR1 is SNHLY, CDR2 FYNNEI, per germline. The CDR3 runs to 17 residues. CDR3 DNA (partial): TGTGCCAGCCGAACCCTGACCAGGGATGGCTCTGGAAACACC. This sequence encodes CASRTLTRDGSGNT. The full CDR3 is CASRTLTRDGSGNTIYF.

Turning to this clone: The read ends 3 residues early relative to the CDR3; the germline J gene fills the gap. The gene calls are TRBV7-9 and TRBJ2-3; 8 nucleotides line up with TRBD2. CDR1 is SEHNR and CDR2 is FQNEAQ in the germline V gene (reference sequence). CDR3 size: 14 residues. J gave up 0 bases and V 11 bases, and 7 bases lay outside the gene matches. CDR3 protein: CAGSGGGSTDTQYF. The part of the CDR3 DNA that was read is TGTGCCGGATCGGGCGGGGGGAGCACAGATACG. Drawing the rest from reference TRBV7-9 and TRBJ2-3, the complete variable domain is DTGVSQNPRHKITKRGQNVTFRCDPISEHNRLYWYRQTLGQGPEFLTYFQNEAQLEKSRLLSDRFSAERPKGSFSTLEIQRTEQGDSAMYLCAGSGGGSTDTQYFGPGTRLTVL.

Of note for this clone: The read gets to within 3 residues of the CDR3 end, and the germline J gene fills in the rest. The chain is built from TRBV2 and TRBJ2-2; D might be TRBD1 (5 bases). This CDR3 is built from 13 residues. Germline V lookup: CDR1 SNHLY, CDR2 FYNNEI. The CDR3 reads CARNRSPNEKLFF. The CDR3 DNA, read in part, is TGTGCCAGGAACAGGAGCCCTAATGAAAAG.

As concerns this clone: Sequencing ends 3 residues short of the CDR3 end; the germline J gene provides the rest. V usage is TRBV5-1 and J usage is TRBJ2-7, with TRBD1 matching 9 bases. The V gene end was trimmed by 0 bases and the J gene end by 2 bases; junction bases not matched to a gene: 0. The CDR3 length is 14 residues. CDR1 and CDR2 (germline): SGHRS, YFSETQ. The CDR3 DNA, read in part, is TGCGCCAGCAGCTTGGGGGACAGGGCCTACGAG. Translating it yields CASSLGDRAYE. The whole CDR3 sequence reads CASSLGDRAYEQYF.

For this clone: The sequenced fragment ends 3 residues before the CDR3 boundary, so the rest is inferred from the germline J gene. V gene TRBV30 combines with J gene TRBJ1-3; TRBD1 matches 9 bases. Germline CDR1 reads GTSNPN; CDR2 reads SVGIG (reference sequence). The CDR3 runs to 17 residues. V was clipped by 4 bases and J by 0 bases; unmatched bases: 10. Incomplete CDR3 DNA: TGTGCCTGGATTTCCGGGACAGGGCGCTTCTCTGGAAACACC. This translates into CAWISGTGRFSGNT. The whole CDR3 protein is CAWISGTGRFSGNTIYF.

Comments on this clone: Sequencing ends 3 residues short of the CDR3 end; the germline J gene provides the rest. V gene TRBV5-4 combines with J gene TRBJ2-1; 8 bases line up with TRBD2. CDR1 and CDR2 from the germline V gene are SGHNT and YYREEE (reference sequence). The CDR3 loop spans 15 amino acids. V shed 0 bases and J 2 bases; nucleotides not matched to a gene: 1. CDR3 bases read: TGTGCCAGCAGCTTGGGGACTAGCCCCTACAATGAG. This translates into CASSLGTSPYNE. The entire CDR3 protein reads CASSLGTSPYNEQFF.

Turning to this clone: The DNA ends 3 residues before the CDR3 does, and the rest of the CDR3 is filled in from the germline J gene. The V and J genes are TRBV27 and TRBJ2-7, with TRBD1 matching 10 bases. CDR3 size: 15 residues. Germline loops: CDR1 MNHEY, CDR2 SMNVEV (reference sequence). V lost 6 bases, J lost 0 bases, and 5 bases stayed unmatched. The part of the CDR3 DNA that was read is TGTGCCAGCAGCGGGGACAGGGGTAGCTCCTACGAG. This codes for CASSGDRGSSYE. The entire CDR3 sequence reads CASSGDRGSSYEQYF.

In terms of frequency, this clone is medium-sized (0.01 to 0.1%). The read falls 3 residues short of the CDR3 end, and the missing part is taken from the germline J gene. The chain carries TRBV29-1 and TRBJ1-2; tentative D call: TRBD1 (6 bases). V was pared by 3 bases and J by 4 bases, with 15 bases between. This CDR3 region has 14 residues. Germline loops: CDR1 SQVTM, CDR2 ANQGSEA. CDR3 DNA (partial): TGCAGCGTTGACAAGGTAGCACAGGGCTATGGC. The encoded protein is CSVDKVAQGYG. The whole CDR3 region reads CSVDKVAQGYGYTF. The full variable domain, with the rest looked up from reference TRBV29-1 and TRBJ1-2, is SAVISQKPSRDICQRGTSLTIQCQVDSQVTMMFWYRQQPGQSLTLIATANQGSEATYESGFVIDKFPISRPNLTFSTLTVSNMSPEDSSIYLCSVDKVAQGYGYTFGSGTRLTVV.

About this clone itself: From the germline J gene comes the end of the CDR3, since the read stops 3 residues before it. This sequence joins TRBV13 and TRBJ2-1, with 8 bases lining up with TRBD2. The CDR3 is 20 residues long. From germline, CDR1 is PRHDT and CDR2 FYEKMQ (reference sequence). Trimming removed 3 bases from V and 6 bases from J; junction bases left unmatched: 22. The sequenced CDR3 bases are TGTGCCAGCAGCTTCGAAATAGCGGGATCTTTCAGATTGGGTTCCAATGAG. This codes for CASSFEIAGSFRLGSNE. The CDR3 in its entirety is CASSFEIAGSFRLGSNEQFF. Full variable domain (missing parts from reference TRBV13 and TRBJ2-1): AAGVIQSPRHLIKEKRETATLKCYPIPRHDTVYWYQQGPGQDPQFLISFYEKMQSDKGSIPDRFSAQQFSDYHSELNMSSLELGDSALYFCASSFEIAGSFRLGSNEQFFGPGTRLTVL.

About this clone itself: Read data end 3 residues before the CDR3 end; the end is taken from the germline J gene. The V gene is TRBV6-2 or TRBV6-3, the J gene TRBJ2-1; D gene uncertain. Germline lookup yields CDR1 MNHEY and CDR2 SVGEGT. V lost 6 bases, J lost 4 bases, and 10 bases lay in between. There are 13 residues in the CDR3. The CDR3 bases that were read are TGTGCCAGCAGCTTTTCCGCGTACAATGAG. As protein: CASSFSAYNE. The full CDR3 reads CASSFSAYNEQFF.

As to this clone: The read terminates 3 residues ahead of where the CDR3 ends, so the germline J gene completes it. The rearrangement links TRBV7-2 to TRBJ2-3, with D possibly TRBD2 on 7 matching bases. CDR1 is SGHTA, CDR2 FQGNSA, per germline. This CDR3 region has 14 residues. CDR3 bases read: TGTGCCAGCAGCCGGGGAGGGGGTCAAGAGACG. It translates to CASSRGGGQET. The entire CDR3 protein is CASSRGGGQETQYF.